This is a list of T cell receptor beta chains from one sample in a study of blood T cell repertoires in COVID-19. This table comes from immunoSEQ multiplex PCR, and its TCRdb copy is limited to in-frame clones, with some not included. The table lists approximately 150,000 clones, 84% of them singletons. The sequencing input was peripheral blood. The receptors stem from a man younger than 45 with COVID-19, enrolled during active disease. Each CDR3 is given with its conserved first and last residue. Fields, in order: CDR3 DNA, CDR3 protein, CDR3 length, J gene, D gene, clone size, V gene. A D gene is named only where the DNA matches it firmly. Not every row has a clone size; where given, it reads once, few, many or a size class.

DNA: TGTGCCATCAGCTCACAGCAGGGTCTTACCGGGGAGCTGTTTTTT; CDR3: CAISSQQGLTGELFF; length: 15; J: TRBJ2-2; D: -; size: -; V: TRBV10-3
DNA: TGTGCCAGCAGTCCGTGGGGGCCCACGCGCAATGAGCAGTTCTTC; CDR3: CASSPWGPTRNEQFF; length: 15; J: TRBJ2-1; D: -; size: few; V: TRBV28
DNA: TGTGCCAGCAGCTTGGACAGCTCTGGAAACACCATATATTTT; CDR3: CASSLDSSGNTIYF; length: 14; J: TRBJ1-3; D: -; size: -; V: TRBV5-4
DNA: TGTGCCAGCAGCTCCCTTACACAGGATCCGAACACCATATATTTT; CDR3: CASSSLTQDPNTIYF; length: 15; J: TRBJ1-3; D: -; size: -; V: TRBV5-4
DNA: TGTGCCAGCATCCCGAGTTGGGCAGCCCCTTACGAGCAGTACTTC; CDR3: CASIPSWAAPYEQYF; length: 15; J: TRBJ2-7; D: -; size: -; V: TRBV5-6
DNA: TGTGCCAGCAGCCAAGAAACGGGAGACAGTCACAGATTTAGCACAGATACGCAGTATTTT; CDR3: CASSQETGDSHRFSTDTQYF; length: 20; J: TRBJ2-3; D: -; size: -; V: TRBV3-1/TRBV3-2
DNA: TGTGCCAGCAGTACCCCAGGGGCGGGAGGGCATGAGCAGTTCTTC; CDR3: CASSTPGAGGHEQFF; length: 15; J: TRBJ2-1; D: TRBD2; size: -; V: TRBV28
DNA: TGTGCCAGCAGCCACAGCTACGAGCAGTACTTC; CDR3: CASSHSYEQYF; length: 11; J: TRBJ2-7; D: -; size: few; V: TRBV7-2
DNA: TGTGCCAGTAGTACATCGGGACTTAGCAATCAGCCCCAGCATTTT; CDR3: CASSTSGLSNQPQHF; length: 15; J: TRBJ1-5; D: -; size: -; V: TRBV19
DNA: TGCACCAGCAGCCAGGGACAGGGTACCTACGAGCAGTACTTC; CDR3: CTSSQGQGTYEQYF; length: 14; J: TRBJ2-7; D: -; size: few; V: TRBV1
DNA: TGTGCCAGCAGCGGAGGAGATACGCAGTATTTT; CDR3: CASSGGDTQYF; length: 11; J: TRBJ2-3; D: -; size: -; V: TRBV9
DNA: TGTGCCACTTACGGACAGGCCTATGGCTACACCTTC; CDR3: CATYGQAYGYTF; length: 12; J: TRBJ1-2; D: TRBD1; size: -; V: TRBV28
DNA: TGTGCCAGCCTCGGGGAAAACACCGGGGAGCTGTTTTTT; CDR3: CASLGENTGELFF; length: 13; J: TRBJ2-2; D: -; size: -; V: TRBV9
DNA: TGTGCCAGCAGTCGAACCGGGACAGGGAAAGAAAAACTGTTTTTT; CDR3: CASSRTGTGKEKLFF; length: 15; J: TRBJ1-4; D: TRBD1; size: -; V: TRBV28
DNA: TGTGCCAGCAGTGAAGTCCCACGAGGCTCCTACGAGCAGTACTTC; CDR3: CASSEVPRGSYEQYF; length: 15; J: TRBJ2-7; D: -; size: -; V: TRBV6-1
DNA: TGTGCCAGCACCTTAGGAGGCAGGGGGAACACTGAAGCTTTCTTT; CDR3: CASTLGGRGNTEAFF; length: 15; J: TRBJ1-1; D: -; size: -; V: TRBV6-5
DNA: TGTGCCAGCAGTTACGGCGGGAGCTCCTACAATGAGCAGTTCTTC; CDR3: CASSYGGSSYNEQFF; length: 15; J: TRBJ2-1; D: TRBD2; size: -; V: TRBV6-5
DNA: TGCGCCAGCAGCCAACTGCTAGCGGGAGGGTCAGATACGCAGTATTTT; CDR3: CASSQLLAGGSDTQYF; length: 16; J: TRBJ2-3; D: TRBD2; size: -; V: TRBV4-1
DNA: TGTGCCAGCAGCCGGCGGGACTATGGCTACACCTTC; CDR3: CASSRRDYGYTF; length: 12; J: TRBJ1-2; D: -; size: once; V: TRBV3-1/TRBV3-2
DNA: TGTGCCAGTACCGATGGACAGGGAGGAAACACCATATATTTT; CDR3: CASTDGQGGNTIYF; length: 14; J: TRBJ1-3; D: TRBD1; size: -; V: TRBV19
DNA: TGCGCCAGCAGCCAAGACCTATCTCCGGGACTCAGGGTGTTT; CDR3: CASSQDLSPGLRVF; length: 14; J: TRBJ1-1; D: -; size: -; V: TRBV4-3
DNA: TGTGCCATCAGTGAATCGAGGATAGGCGGGAATGAGCAGTTCTTC; CDR3: CAISESRIGGNEQFF; length: 15; J: TRBJ2-1; D: -; size: -; V: TRBV10-3
DNA: TGTGCCAGCAGCTCGGGGACAGTCGAGCAGTTCTTC; CDR3: CASSSGTVEQFF; length: 12; J: TRBJ2-1; D: TRBD1; size: -; V: TRBV11-3